The clone carrying this TCR beta chain was picked up a small number of times. Its antigen is as yet unknown. The data are from a study of beta chain features in type 1 diabetes. Study findings and constraints: It was not settled here whether HLA type affects TCRB rearrangement. VDJ junctions in type 1 diabetes patients carried more deletions and fewer insertions. The study found moderately but significantly shorter TCRB CDR3s in all four CD4+ subsets of Type 1 diabetes patients.

Investigators reverse transcribed all isolated RNA, so they sequenced expressed TCRB transcripts. Measured with immunoSEQ multiplex PCR; TCRdb has only the in-frame clones, and not every one. The sample yields some 110,000 clones, roughly 17% seen once. CDR3 size: 13 residues. V was shortened by 7 bases and J by 2 bases, with 10 bases between the two germline ends. Germline V gene data show CDR1 as LNHNV and CDR2 as YYDKDF (reference sequence). V is TRBV15 and J is TRBJ2-3, with a tentative D call TRBD2 (5 bases). The sample taken for sequencing was central memory CD4+ T cells from blood. This sequence was found in a young man with type 1 diabetes. The CDR3 loop is CATKVAFTDTQYF. DNA of the CDR3: TGTGCCACCAAGGTAGCGTTCACAGATACGCAGTATTTT.